Reported below is one T cell receptor (beta chain). Its antigen remains unidentified. CDR1 is PRHDT, CDR2 FYEKMQ, per germline (reference sequence). The J segment lost 5 bases and the V segment lost 5 bases, leaving 15 bases of the junction unmatched. This CDR3 spans 17 amino acids. This specimen belongs to a study of OX40 agonist ivuxolimab in advanced cancers. Study-level information: Cancers in dose escalation were hepatocellular, melanoma, renal cell and head and neck. Prior therapy, whether anti-PD-1, anti-PD-L1 or anti-CTLA-4, was allowed, and more than 35% had some.

Study-wide findings and caveats: Clonal expansion from baseline to week 6 occurred in both CD4+ and CD8+ T cells.

Profiled with immunoSEQ multiplex PCR; TCRdb holds only in-frame clones, not every one. The sample includes around 39,000 clones, about 88% of them seen just once. The J gene is TRBJ2-7, the V gene TRBV13, with 10 bases aligning to TRBD2. Sample: CD4+ or CD8+ T cells sorted from blood, taken in a trial of the OX40 agonist ivuxolimab. The source of this sequence is an adult with an advanced solid tumor such as melanoma, head and neck, liver or kidney cancer. The CDR3 spells CASSPLSGRAGPDEQYF. For the CDR3, the DNA is TGTGCCAGCAGCCCCCTCAGCGGGAGGGCCGGACCGGACGAGCAGTACTTC.